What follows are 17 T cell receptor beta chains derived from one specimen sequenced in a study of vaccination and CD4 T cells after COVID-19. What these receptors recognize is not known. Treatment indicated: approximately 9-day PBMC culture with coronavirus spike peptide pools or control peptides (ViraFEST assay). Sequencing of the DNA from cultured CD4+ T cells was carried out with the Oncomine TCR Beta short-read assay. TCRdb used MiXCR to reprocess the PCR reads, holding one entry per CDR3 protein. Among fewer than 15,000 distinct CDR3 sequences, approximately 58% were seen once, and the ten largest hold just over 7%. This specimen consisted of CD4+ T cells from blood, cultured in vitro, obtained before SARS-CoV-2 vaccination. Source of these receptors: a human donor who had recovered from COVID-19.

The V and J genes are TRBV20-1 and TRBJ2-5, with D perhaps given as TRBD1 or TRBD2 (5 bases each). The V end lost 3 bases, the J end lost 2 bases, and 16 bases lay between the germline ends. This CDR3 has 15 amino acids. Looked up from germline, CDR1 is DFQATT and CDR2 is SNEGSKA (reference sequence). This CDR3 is CSASAVGRIQETQYF. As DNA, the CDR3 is TGCAGTGCTAGTGCCGTGGGACGGATACAAGAGACCCAGTACTTC.

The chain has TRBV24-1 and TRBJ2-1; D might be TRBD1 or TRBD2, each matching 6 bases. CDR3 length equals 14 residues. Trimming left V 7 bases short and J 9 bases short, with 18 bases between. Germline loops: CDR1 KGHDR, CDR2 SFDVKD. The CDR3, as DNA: TGTGCCACCAGCCTAAGCTCACAGGGAGGTGAGCAGTTCTTC. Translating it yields CATSLSSQGGEQFF.

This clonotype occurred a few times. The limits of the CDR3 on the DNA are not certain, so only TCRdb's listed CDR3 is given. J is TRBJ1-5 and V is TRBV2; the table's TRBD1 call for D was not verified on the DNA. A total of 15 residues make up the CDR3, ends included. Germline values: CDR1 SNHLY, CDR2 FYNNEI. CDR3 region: CASSSSGIAGQPQHF.

The CDR3 spells CASSLDRMIASPLHF. The CDR3 DNA reads TGTGCCAGCAGCTTGGACAGGATGATTGCTTCACCCCTCCACTTT. The gene calls are TRBV5-4 and TRBJ1-6; a weak D match, TRBD1 (5 bases). Germline CDR1 and CDR2: SGHNT and YYREEE (reference sequence). With 0 bases removed from V and 9 bases from J, the gap between germline ends came to 13 bases. CDR3 size: 15 residues.

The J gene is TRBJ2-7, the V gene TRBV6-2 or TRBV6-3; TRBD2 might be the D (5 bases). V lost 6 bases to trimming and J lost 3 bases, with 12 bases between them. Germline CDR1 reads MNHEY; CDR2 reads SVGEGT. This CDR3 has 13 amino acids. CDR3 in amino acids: CASRRTSYYEQYF. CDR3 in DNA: TGTGCCAGCAGGAGGACTTCCTACTACGAGCAGTACTTC.

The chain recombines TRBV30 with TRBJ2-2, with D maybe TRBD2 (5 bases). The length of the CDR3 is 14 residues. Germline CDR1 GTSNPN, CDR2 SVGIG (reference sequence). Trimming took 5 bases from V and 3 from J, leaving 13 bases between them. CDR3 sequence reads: CAWDPGLHTGELFF. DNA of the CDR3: TGTGCCTGGGACCCCGGACTTCACACCGGGGAGCTGTTTTTT.

The CDR3 DNA sequence: TGTGCCAGCAGTTACGCGCGGGGGGCCAAAAACATTCAGTACTTC. It specifies CASSYARGAKNIQYF. The chain recombines TRBV6-5 with TRBJ2-4; TRBD2 aligns across 7 bases. Germline V gene lookup returns CDR1 MNHEY and CDR2 SVGAGI. The CDR3 sequence is 15 residues long. Trimming removed 2 bases from V and 1 base from J; junction bases left unmatched: 2.

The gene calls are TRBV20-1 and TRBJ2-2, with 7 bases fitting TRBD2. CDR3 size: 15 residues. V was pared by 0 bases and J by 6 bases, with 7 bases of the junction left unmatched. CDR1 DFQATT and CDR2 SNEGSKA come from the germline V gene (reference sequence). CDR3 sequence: CSARDLAGVAGELFF. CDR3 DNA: TGCAGTGCTAGAGATCTGGCGGGAGTGGCCGGGGAGCTGTTTTTT.

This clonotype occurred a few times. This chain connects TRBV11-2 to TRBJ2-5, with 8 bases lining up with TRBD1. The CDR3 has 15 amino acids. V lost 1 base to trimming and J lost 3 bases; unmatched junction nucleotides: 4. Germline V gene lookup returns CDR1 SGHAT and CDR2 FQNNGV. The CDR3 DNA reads TGTGCCAGCAGCTTAGCCGTGGACAGGGAAGAGACCCAGTACTTC. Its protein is CASSLAVDREETQYF.

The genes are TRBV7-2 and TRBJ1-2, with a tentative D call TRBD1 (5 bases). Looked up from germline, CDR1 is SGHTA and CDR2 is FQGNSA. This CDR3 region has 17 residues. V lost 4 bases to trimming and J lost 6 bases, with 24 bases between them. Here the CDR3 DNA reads TGTGCCAGCAGCTCGATTAAGTTGGCAGGGAAGACCCATGGCTACACCTTC. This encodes CASSSIKLAGKTHGYTF.

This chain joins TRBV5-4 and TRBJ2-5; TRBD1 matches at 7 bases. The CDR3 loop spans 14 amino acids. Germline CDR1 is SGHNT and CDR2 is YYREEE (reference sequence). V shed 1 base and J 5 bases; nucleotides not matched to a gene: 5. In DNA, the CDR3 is TGTGCCAGCAGCTTGAAGCAGGGGGATGAGACCCAGTACTTC. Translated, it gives CASSLKQGDETQYF.

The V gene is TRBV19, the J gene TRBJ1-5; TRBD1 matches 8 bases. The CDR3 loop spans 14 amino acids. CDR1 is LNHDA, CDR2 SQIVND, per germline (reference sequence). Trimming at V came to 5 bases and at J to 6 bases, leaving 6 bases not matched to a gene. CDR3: CASSWSGGIQPQHF. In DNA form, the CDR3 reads TGTGCCAGTAGTTGGTCAGGGGGCATTCAGCCCCAGCATTTT.

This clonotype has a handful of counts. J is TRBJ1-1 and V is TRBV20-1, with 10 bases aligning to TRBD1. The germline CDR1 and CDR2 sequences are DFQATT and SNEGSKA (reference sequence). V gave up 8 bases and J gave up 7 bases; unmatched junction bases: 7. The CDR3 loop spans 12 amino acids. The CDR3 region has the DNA TGCAGTCCCGGACAGGGGGAGAGTGAAGCTTTCTTT. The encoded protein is CSPGQGESEAFF.

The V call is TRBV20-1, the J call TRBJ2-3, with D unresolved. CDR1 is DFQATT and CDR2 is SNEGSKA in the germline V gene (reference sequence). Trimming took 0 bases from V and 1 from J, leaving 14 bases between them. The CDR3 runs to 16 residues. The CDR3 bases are TGCAGTGCTAGAGATTCCAGTCGAATAGGCACAGATACGCAGTATTTT. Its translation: CSARDSSRIGTDTQYF.

CDR3 sequence reads: CSASRGLLLNEQFF. DNA of the CDR3: TGCAGTGCTAGTAGGGGCCTATTATTAAATGAGCAGTTCTTC. J is TRBJ2-1 and V is TRBV20-1, with D maybe TRBD1 (5 bases). Germline V gene data show CDR1 as DFQATT and CDR2 as SNEGSKA (reference sequence). The CDR3 covers 14 residues. V lost 3 bases to trimming and J lost 7 bases, with 16 bases between them.

The CDR3 bases are TGTGCCAGCAGTTCGACAGATACGCAGTATTTT. Amino acids: CASSSTDTQYF. This chain links TRBV12-3 or TRBV12-4 with TRBJ2-3; D gene ambiguous. The CDR3 spans 11 residues. The V and J ends lost 4 bases and 3 bases respectively, with 2 bases between them.

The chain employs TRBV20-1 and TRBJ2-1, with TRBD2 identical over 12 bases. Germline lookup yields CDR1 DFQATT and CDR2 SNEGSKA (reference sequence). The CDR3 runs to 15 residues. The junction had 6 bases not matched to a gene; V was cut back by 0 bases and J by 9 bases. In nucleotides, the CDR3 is TGCAGTGCTAGAGACCCTAGCGGGAGGGCAAGTGAGCAGTTCTTC. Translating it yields CSARDPSGRASEQFF.